This T cell receptor (beta chain) was identified in a study of blood T cells in healthy people across ages (dated by TCRdb to 2015 to 2017). Context from the whole study: In model experiments, roughly one uniquely barcoded TCR beta cDNA molecule per two T cells was captured by template switching. The study measured age-related changes in TCR beta repertoire diversity using deep sequencing normalized with unique cDNA molecular identifiers. The donors were divided into four age groups: young (average about 15 years), middle-aged (over 35), aged (roughly 60) and long-lived (about 80). Donors of different ages were randomly distributed across sequencing lanes to avoid experimental bias. The study analyzed two additional independent replicas of 1 million unique cDNA reads from the same blood draw for two donors, one aged 18 to 30 and one aged 80 or older. What the study reported, not specific to this receptor: There was a strong correlation between observed TCR beta diversity and the percentage of naive T cells measured by flow cytometry. Compared with the aged group, more naive CD4+ T cells, fewer expanded clones and increased TCR diversity were shown by the long-lived group, suggesting age selection. As age increased, observed TCR beta diversity per million T cells dropped in a roughly linear way, and a significant reduction was already evident by age 40. Estimates of total diversity from one million sequenced T cells were regarded as lower bounds and underestimates. Conclusive comparison of naive and antigen-experienced compartments was prevented by the profiling of bulk unsorted PBMCs. Because donor CMV infection status was unknown, age-related changes in expanded clonotypes were potentially confounded.

Systemically healthy Caucasian individuals from Russia, approximately 39 in total and aged about 6 to 90 years, were included as donors. Each donor gave ten milliliters of peripheral blood, collected into EDTA-treated Vacutainer tubes. Ficoll-Paque density-gradient centrifugation was used to isolate PBMCs, with at least 7 million per sample. Trizol reagent was used to extract total RNA from the PBMCs, yielding at least 5.5 micrograms per sample. For every donor, an aliquot of PBMCs went through flow cytometry to measure the percentages of naive CD45RAhigh/CD27high T cells. The library was generated by 5' RACE. Data came from an Illumina HiSeq 2500. A second PCR of about 6 to 11 cycles was performed with a sample-barcoded 5' primer and a J-beta primer mix. Each TCR beta cDNA molecule received a unique molecular identifier from a template-switch 5' adaptor carrying 12 random nucleotides. Each sample yielded at least 3 million CDR3-containing paired-end reads. First-strand cDNA synthesis was performed from all RNA using the Mint cDNA synthesis kit, with priming by a TRBC-specific oligonucleotide. All cDNA was treated with uracil-DNA glycosylase and then went through a first 18-cycle PCR with the universal primers M1SS and BC2_uni_R. The paper's data handling went like this. Normalization of each sample was performed by random selection of 1 million high-quality reads, each carrying a distinct molecular identifier. Instead of being binned into consensus sequences, reads that shared molecular identifiers were thrown out. CDR3 identification, clonotype clustering and error correction used MiTCR with a Q25 quality threshold and the strictest error-elimination algorithm. A nonparametric unseen species model with Euler transformation was used to estimate lower-bound total TCR beta diversity. TCRdb took the public reads, trimmed them with fastp at Q25, ran MiXCR for clone calling and kept in-frame beta chains. For every CDR3 protein sequence, its rows merge into one entry that carries the most common genes and DNA. These V and J calls originate from TCRdb's pipeline instead of the authors' own analysis. The sample table holds about 1,600,000 distinct CDR3 sequences, of which roughly 45% were seen once. The top ten hold roughly 8.2% of the sample.

This clonotype was picked up a small number of times. Its antigen is currently not known. No base qualities exist here, and no much larger clone lies one base off it. CDR1 MNHNY and CDR2 SVGAGI are derived from the germline V gene (reference sequence). V drops 2 bases and J drops 3 bases, leaving 11 bases in between. The CDR3 holds 14 amino acids from the cysteine to the phenylalanine. The kept DNA is CDR3 alone, 42 bases in frame from the first base. The sequence links TRBV6-6 to TRBJ2-7; the D gene remains uncertain. This clonotype was sampled from a woman in her late teens or twenties in good health. The specimen was blood. The sequenced DNA: TGTGCCAGCAGTTACGAAAGGGATGGCTACGAGCAGTACTTC. This yields the protein CASSYERDGYEQYF.